This paragraph covers one T cell receptor (beta chain) sequence. In assigning cohorts, the study relied on participant-reported clinical history. The entry originates in a study of blood T cell repertoires in COVID-19. This CDR3 region has 14 residues. Trimming took off 0 bases at V and 1 base at J, with 7 bases between the two ends. Germline CDR1 and CDR2: SGDLS and YYNGEE. How the authors handled the data: From reference gene primer amplification, estimates of nucleated cell counts were derived. Assay: immunoSEQ multiplex PCR; the TCRdb copy retains only in-frame clones and omits some. The DNA gave D and trimming, while V, J and clone size come from that table. The table lists fewer than 250,000 clones, approximately 83% of them singletons.

The sequence was obtained from a woman between 45 and 60 years old who had been exposed to COVID-19. Sequencing was done on a sample of PBMCs or T cells enriched from blood (not recorded which). The chain is built from TRBV9 and TRBJ1-1; D ambiguous. CDR3 region: CASSVDSGNTEAFF. In DNA, the CDR3 is TGTGCCAGCAGCGTAGACTCGGGGAACACTGAAGCTTTCTTT.